This T cell receptor beta chain was documented in a study of cytomegalovirus exposure and HLA in healthy donors. The method was immunoSEQ multiplex PCR; TCRdb's version includes in-frame clones alone and lacks a portion of them. The sample includes about 130,000 clones, 90% to 95% seen only once; the top ten take less than 1.5%. CDR3 length: 15 residues. Trimming removed 7 bases from V and 2 bases from J, with 15 bases in between. CDR1 and CDR2 (germline): LNHNV, YYDKDF (reference sequence). Worth noting for this clone: The antigen remains undetermined.

Study results and limitations: Reports showed the classifier diagnosing cytomegalovirus status with high specificity and sensitivity. Specific recognition of CMV antigens was confirmed in vitro for a few chains (all CMV-associated). Overall, around 160 TCR beta chains were annotated as cytomegalovirus-associated.

The clonotype was recovered from a woman between 18 and 30 years old in good health and CMV-seronegative. Sequenced: PBMCs. V is TRBV15 and J is TRBJ2-1; D possibly corresponds to TRBD2 (6 bases). The CDR3 loop reads CATKDLADPYNEQFF. In DNA form, the CDR3 reads TGTGCCACCAAGGACTTAGCGGACCCCTACAATGAGCAGTTCTTC.